The rows below give T cell receptor beta chains drawn from one sample of a study of CD8 T cells in ankylosing spondylitis. From the 5' RACE reads, TCRdb called clonotypes with MiXCR, one entry per CDR3 protein. This table holds approximately 550,000 distinct CDR3 sequences, 9.5% to 15% found once. Sequencing used blood, either unsorted or a sorted T cell fraction (not recorded which). Source of these receptors: a male donor with ankylosing spondylitis. Each CDR3 is given with its conserved first and last residue. The D gene is left open where the match is weak. Clone size is given for some rows only: seen once, a few or many times, or a class if the clone is expanded.

J,size,D,length,V,DNA,CDR3
TRBJ1-2,few,NA,15,TRBV18,TGTGCCAGCTCACCTCCAGGGACACGCGCTTATGGCTACACCTTC,CASSPPGTRAYGYTF
TRBJ2-5,few,TRBD1,17,TRBV27,TGTGCCAGCAGTCTCCTCCCGGACAGGGGGAGTGTGGAGACCCAGTACTTC,CASSLLPDRGSVETQYF
TRBJ2-3,few,NA,14,TRBV20-1,TGCAGTGCTAGAGCGGGAGCGGTGGCAGATACGCAGTATTTT,CSARAGAVADTQYF
TRBJ1-1,few,NA,10,TRBV29-1,TGCAGCGTTGCGCCGCTTGAAGCTTTCTTT,CSVAPLEAFF
TRBJ2-2,NA,NA,13,TRBV5-1,TGCGCCAGCAGCTTAGGACCAGACAGGGAGCTGTTTTTT,CASSLGPDRELFF
TRBJ1-5,NA,NA,14,TRBV12-3/TRBV12-4,TGTGCCAGCAGCTACAGGGCGACATCAGCGCCCCAGCATTTT,CASSYRATSAPQHF
TRBJ2-3,NA,TRBD1,15,TRBV20-1,TGCAGTGCTCTGGACAGGACAACCAGCACAGATACGCAGTATTTT,CSALDRTTSTDTQYF
TRBJ2-1,NA,NA,13,TRBV7-6,TGTGCCAGCAGCTTAGGCAGGGGTGCGGAGCAGTTCTTC,CASSLGRGAEQFF
TRBJ2-5,many,NA,14,TRBV28,TGTGCCAGCAGTTTCTCCCACGGGGGAGAGACCCAGTACTTC,CASSFSHGGETQYF
TRBJ1-2,NA,NA,13,TRBV29-1,TGCAGCGTTCTTGTTGGGGGCGACTATGGCTACACCTTC,CSVLVGGDYGYTF
TRBJ2-5,NA,TRBD1,12,TRBV7-6,TGTGCCAGCAGCTACCGGGACAGACCCGAGTACTTC,CASSYRDRPEYF
TRBJ2-2,NA,NA,14,TRBV11-3,TGTGCCAGCAGCTTACTTACCTCAGGCGGGGAGCTGTTTTTT,CASSLLTSGGELFF
TRBJ2-5,few,TRBD2,16,TRBV11-2,TGTGCCAGCAGCTCCCCCCCCGGGGGGAGGAGAGAGACCCAGTACTTC,CASSSPPGGRRETQYF
TRBJ2-3,NA,TRBD2,16,TRBV4-2,TGTGCCAGCAGCCAAGATCAAACTAGCGGGGGTCGTACGCAGTATTTT,CASSQDQTSGGRTQYF
TRBJ2-4,NA,TRBD2,21,TRBV11-1,TGTGCCAGCAGCTTAGGGGTCAGTAGCGGGGGGGTTGACGGGGCCAAAAACATTCAGTACTTC,CASSLGVSSGGVDGAKNIQYF
TRBJ1-1,NA,NA,15,TRBV5-1,TGCGCCAGCAGCTTGGTGGGGGGGCGCGGAACTGAAGCTTTCTTT,CASSLVGGRGTEAFF
TRBJ2-3,few,NA,14,TRBV2,TGTGCCAGCAGTGGAGGGACTCGCACAGATACGCAGTATTTT,CASSGGTRTDTQYF
TRBJ2-7,NA,NA,12,TRBV20-1,TGCAGTGCTAGAGTTCCTGACTACGAGCAGTACTTC,CSARVPDYEQYF
TRBJ1-6,NA,NA,14,TRBV10-3,TGTGCCATCAGCCCACAGGGTGGGGATTCACCCCTCCACTTT,CAISPQGGDSPLHF
TRBJ2-1,few,NA,14,TRBV11-3,TGTGCCAGCAGACTTATGGACACGTACAATGAGCAGTTCTTC,CASRLMDTYNEQFF
TRBJ2-2,NA,NA,14,TRBV15,TGTGCCACCAGCAGTGACCCCCGAACCGGGGAGCTGTTTTTT,CATSSDPRTGELFF
TRBJ1-3,NA,NA,15,TRBV18,TGTGCCAGCTCACCACCTGGGACCTCTGGAAACACCATATATTTT,CASSPPGTSGNTIYF
TRBJ2-3,few,TRBD1,14,TRBV7-2,TGTGCCAGCAGCAACCGACAGGGTTCAGATACGCAGTATTTT,CASSNRQGSDTQYF
TRBJ2-7,few,NA,12,TRBV2,TGTGCCAGCAGTGGTCCGGGAGCCCAGGAGTACTTC,CASSGPGAQEYF
TRBJ1-4,NA,TRBD1,16,TRBV6-5,TGTGCCAGCAGTTATTCCGGGACAGGGGGCTATGAAAAACTGTTTTTT,CASSYSGTGGYEKLFF
TRBJ2-2,few,NA,14,TRBV20-1,TGCAGCGCGCACGGGGGCGAAAACACCGGGGAGCTGTTTTTT,CSAHGGENTGELFF
TRBJ1-2,few,NA,14,TRBV30,TGTGCCTGGAGTGTAAAGGCAGCTAACTATGGCTACACCTTC,CAWSVKAANYGYTF
TRBJ1-5,NA,NA,14,TRBV12-3/TRBV12-4,TGTGCCAGCACTTTCGGGGGGGGGAGGCGGCCCCAGCATTTT,CASTFGGGRRPQHF
TRBJ2-1,few,NA,15,TRBV3-1,TGTGCCAGCAGCCATCGGCCACCCGGGTACAATGAGCAGTTCTTC,CASSHRPPGYNEQFF
TRBJ2-1,NA,NA,14,TRBV5-1,TGCGCCAGCAGCTTCGCAGCTAAATACAATGAGCAGTTCTTC,CASSFAAKYNEQFF
TRBJ2-3,many,TRBD2,15,TRBV5-1,TGCGCCAGCAGCACGGAGGCGGGAGGTCCAGATACGCAGTATTTT,CASSTEAGGPDTQYF
TRBJ2-7,many,NA,15,TRBV12-3/TRBV12-4,TGTGCCAGCAGTTTATCAGGGTTGAGCAACTACGAGCAGTACTTC,CASSLSGLSNYEQYF
TRBJ2-2,few,NA,14,TRBV14,TGTGCCAGCAGACAAGGGGCTTTTCCCGGGGAGCTGTTTTTT,CASRQGAFPGELFF
TRBJ1-4,many,NA,12,TRBV29-1,TGCAGCGTTGAAGATCAGCATGAAAAACTGTTTTTT,CSVEDQHEKLFF
TRBJ2-6,NA,NA,15,TRBV15,TGTGCCACCAGCAGAGGACTGCCTGGGGCCAACGTCCTGACTTTC,CATSRGLPGANVLTF
TRBJ2-5,few,NA,12,TRBV6-6,TGTGCCAGCAGTTACGCCCAAGAGACCCAGTACTTC,CASSYAQETQYF
TRBJ2-2,many,NA,17,TRBV5-1,TGCGCCAGCAGCTCAGGCAGGGGTGGAGGAACTGCCGGGGAGCTGTTTTTT,CASSSGRGGGTAGELFF
TRBJ2-7,few,NA,13,TRBV10-2,TGCGCCAGCAGTGAAGGACGGTGGGGCGAGCAGTACTTC,CASSEGRWGEQYF
TRBJ2-2,NA,NA,14,TRBV9,TGTGCCAGCAAGAAGGACTCTAGAACCGGGGAGCTGTTTTTT,CASKKDSRTGELFF
TRBJ2-6,few,TRBD1,14,TRBV20-1,TGCAGTCCGGGACAGCTTGCTGGGGCCAACGTCCTGACTTTC,CSPGQLAGANVLTF
TRBJ2-1,NA,TRBD2,16,TRBV5-1,TGCGCCAGCAGCTATGAGGCGGGACTAGTCATCAATGAGCAGTTCTTC,CASSYEAGLVINEQFF
TRBJ2-1,few,TRBD2,16,TRBV10-1,TGCGCCAGCAGTGAGTCTGGCAGCGGGAGGGGAAATGAGCAGTTCTTC,CASSESGSGRGNEQFF
TRBJ1-1,few,NA,15,TRBV3-1,TGTGCCAGCAGCCAAGATTGGGGAATGAACACTGAAGCTTTCTTT,CASSQDWGMNTEAFF
TRBJ2-3,few,TRBD2,15,TRBV6-1,TGTGCCAGCAGTCGGACTAGCGGGATGAGAGATACGCAGTATTTT,CASSRTSGMRDTQYF
TRBJ2-2,NA,NA,15,TRBV12-3/TRBV12-4,TGTGCCAGCAGTCTCTTAGCCACGGCCACCGGGGAGCTGTTTTTT,CASSLLATATGELFF
TRBJ2-2,NA,NA,15,TRBV7-9,TGTGCCAGCAGCTTGAGCAAATGGAACACCGGGGAGCTGTTTTTT,CASSLSKWNTGELFF
TRBJ2-2,many,NA,15,TRBV29-1,TGCAGCGTATCCCGTGCGGACAGTCGCACCGGGGAGCTGTTTTTT,CSVSRADSRTGELFF
TRBJ2-3,few,NA,10,TRBV7-2,TGTGCCAGCCTCGGGGATACGCAGTATTTT,CASLGDTQYF
TRBJ2-4,many,NA,16,TRBV10-3,TGTGCCATCAGCCGAGATGTTGGGGAAGCCAAAAACATTCAGTACTTC,CAISRDVGEAKNIQYF
TRBJ1-5,NA,NA,13,TRBV12-3/TRBV12-4,TGTGCCAGCAGTTCCCCAGCCCGTCAGCCCCAGCATTTT,CASSSPARQPQHF
TRBJ2-1,few,NA,16,TRBV24-1,TGTGCCACCAGTGATTCTGCGTATGGAGGGTACAATGAGCAGTTCTTC,CATSDSAYGGYNEQFF
TRBJ2-5,many,NA,13,TRBV29-1,TGCAGCGTTGAACCACGAAGGGAAGAGACCCAGTACTTC,CSVEPRREETQYF
TRBJ1-1,NA,NA,15,TRBV27,TGTGCCAGCAGTTTAATCGGTGGCAGGGACACTGAAGCTTTCTTT,CASSLIGGRDTEAFF